Presented here are 15 T cell receptor beta chains from one specimen sequenced in a study of patients and donors after allogeneic stem cell transplantation. TCRdb re-analysed the RT-PCR reads in MiXCR, keeping a single row per CDR3 protein. Here the sample spans approximately 88,000 distinct CDR3 sequences, 4.5% to 5% being singletons. Material for sequencing was blood, either unsorted or a sorted T cell fraction (not recorded which). All receptors derive from a human donor who was either an allogeneic HSCT recipient or a stem cell or donor lymphocyte infusion donor (not recorded which). It is not recorded whose cells these are; they may come from a transplant donor.

J is TRBJ1-5 and V is TRBV19; D remains unclear. The CDR3 has 13 residues. Germline V gene lookup returns CDR1 LNHDA and CDR2 SQIVND (reference sequence). V dropped 0 bases and J dropped 6 bases, with 6 bases sitting between them. CDR3 sequence reads: CASSIDSIQPQHF. DNA of the CDR3: TGTGCCAGTAGTATAGATTCCATTCAGCCCCAGCATTTT. Together with reference TRBV19 and TRBJ1-5, the CDR3 gives the full variable domain: DGGITQSPKYLFRKEGQNVTLSCEQNLNHDAMYWYRQDPGQGLRLIYYSQIVNDFQKGDIAEGYSVSREKKESFPLTVTSAQKNPTAFYLCASSIDSIQPQHFGDGTRLSIL.

This clonotype was counted many times. The rearrangement uses TRBV5-4 and TRBJ2-1, with a possible D match to TRBD1 (6 bases). V lost 0 bases and J lost 10, with 11 bases in between. The V gene's germline CDR1 is SGHNT and CDR2 YYREEE (reference sequence). This CDR3 spans 13 amino acids. CDR3 sequence (DNA): TGTGCCAGCAGCTTGGTGGGGGCACGGGAGCAGTTCTTC. Its protein is CASSLVGAREQFF. Full variable domain (remainder filled in from reference TRBV5-4 and TRBJ2-1): ETGVTQSPTHLIKTRGQQVTLRCSSQSGHNTVSWYQQALGQGPQFIFQYYREEENGRGNFPPRFSGLQFPNYSSELNVNALELDDSALYLCASSLVGAREQFFGPGTRLTVL.

At least ten counts were recorded for this clonotype. This chain uses TRBV11-3 with TRBJ2-5; a weak D match, TRBD1 (5 bases). V was cut by 4 bases and J by 1 base, with 7 bases left in between. The germline V gene encodes CDR1 SGHNT and CDR2 YENEEA. The CDR3 contains 13 residues. For the CDR3, the DNA is TGTGCCAGCAGCTCGGACACCCAAGAGACCCAGTACTTC. Amino acids: CASSSDTQETQYF.

This clonotype came up many times. The chain couples TRBV20-1 to TRBJ2-1; 8 bases are shared with TRBD2. This CDR3 comprises 16 residues. V shed 0 bases, J shed 4 bases, and the junction held 8 bases outside the gene matches. CDR1 is DFQATT, CDR2 SNEGSKA, per germline (reference sequence). The CDR3 here is CSAREGGGKFYNEQFF. The CDR3 DNA is TGCAGTGCTAGAGAAGGCGGGGGGAAGTTTTACAATGAGCAGTTCTTC.

The gene calls are TRBV5-4 and TRBJ1-1; 7 positions agree with TRBD1. The CDR3 sequence is 16 residues long. V shed 3 bases, J shed 1 base, and the junction held 9 bases outside the gene matches. The germline V gene encodes CDR1 SGHNT and CDR2 YYREEE (reference sequence). The CDR3: CASSSAGGLGNTEAFF. The CDR3 DNA reads as TGTGCCAGCAGCTCAGCAGGGGGGCTGGGGAACACTGAAGCTTTCTTT.

This clonotype has only a few counts. V usage is TRBV7-9 and J usage is TRBJ2-1; TRBD2 agrees at 8 bases. The CDR3 totals 17 residues. V dropped 7 bases and J dropped 1; count of bases not matched to a gene: 12. Germline V CDR1 and CDR2: SEHNR, FQNEAQ (reference sequence). CDR3 in DNA: TGTGCCAGCACCCCCGCGGCGGGAGGTTGGTCCTACAATGAGCAGTTCTTC. Protein product: CASTPAAGGWSYNEQFF. Variable domain in full (rest from reference TRBV7-9 and TRBJ2-1): DTGVSQNPRHKITKRGQNVTFRCDPISEHNRLYWYRQTLGQGPEFLTYFQNEAQLEKSRLLSDRFSAERPKGSFSTLEIQRTEQGDSAMYLCASTPAAGGWSYNEQFFGPGTRLTVL.

This clonotype has at least ten counts. The chain carries TRBV5-1 and TRBJ1-5; D gene unclear. CDR1 and CDR2 (germline): SGHRS, YFSETQ. Trimming removed 4 bases at V and 6 bases at J, with 14 bases between. The CDR3 totals 14 residues. The CDR3 loop reads CASSLGDLSQPQHF. CDR3 nucleotides: TGCGCCAGCAGCCTCGGGGATCTATCTCAGCCCCAGCATTTT.

This clonotype turned up a few times. The CDR3, as DNA: TGTGCCAGCAGTGAAGGGACTGGTTATAATTCACCCCTCCACTTT. This gives the protein CASSEGTGYNSPLHF. The chain has TRBV6-1 and TRBJ1-6; D uncertain. The CDR3 has 15 residues. Trimming removed 1 base from V and 4 bases from J, with 8 bases in between. Per the germline V gene, CDR1 is MNHNS and CDR2 is SASEGT.

This clonotype was detected many times. This chain joins TRBV5-5 and TRBJ1-1; D remains unclear. V lost 1 base, J lost 3 bases, and 7 bases lay in between. This CDR3 is 13 amino acids long. Germline V gene sequence: CDR1 SGHKS, CDR2 YYEKEE (reference sequence). As DNA, the CDR3 is TGTGCCAGCAGCTTGTACAGACACACTGAAGCTTTCTTT. Amino acids: CASSLYRHTEAFF.

In this sample, this clonotype turned up a few times. The chain employs TRBV30 and TRBJ1-5, with 7 nucleotides matching TRBD1. The V gene's germline CDR1 is GTSNPN and CDR2 SVGIG (reference sequence). The CDR3 runs to 17 residues. The V and J ends lost 2 bases and 0 bases, in that order; junction bases with no gene match: 10. The CDR3 region has the DNA TGTGCCTGGAGTAGGGGGCCGGACCGATATAGCAATCAGCCCCAGCATTTT. It yields the protein CAWSRGPDRYSNQPQHF.

At least ten counts were recorded for this clonotype. The rearrangement uses TRBV20-1 and TRBJ2-1; no clear D gene. The germline gives CDR1 DFQATT, CDR2 SNEGSKA (reference sequence). V gave up 6 bases and J gave up 0 bases, with 12 bases separating them. The CDR3 sequence is 14 residues long. The CDR3: CSADSHSSYNEQFF. The CDR3 DNA reads as TGCAGTGCCGATAGTCATAGCTCCTACAATGAGCAGTTCTTC.

This clonotype was found many times. The chain is built from TRBV15 and TRBJ2-3; TRBD2 agrees at 10 bases. This CDR3 comprises 17 residues. Germline V CDR1 and CDR2: LNHNV, YYDKDF (reference sequence). Losses at the gene ends were 0 bases for V and 1 base for J; bases not matched to a gene: 4. The CDR3 protein is CATSRDGLAGGTDTQYF. The DNA of the CDR3 is TGTGCCACCAGCAGAGATGGTCTAGCGGGAGGCACAGATACGCAGTATTTT.

This clonotype was detected ten times or more. This chain uses TRBV5-1 with TRBJ2-3; 7 bases align to TRBD2. V gave up 2 bases and J gave up 0 bases; unmatched junction bases: 9. The CDR3 runs 17 residues. CDR1 and CDR2 from the germline V gene are SGHRS and YFSETQ. The CDR3 sequence is CASSLTTGGPSTDTQYF. CDR3 bases: TGCGCCAGCAGCTTAACTACGGGAGGTCCAAGCACAGATACGCAGTATTTT.

This clonotype showed up many times. This chain's CDR3 is CASSPYGTVKETQYF. CDR3 DNA sequence: TGTGCCAGCAGCCCTTACGGGACAGTAAAAGAGACCCAGTACTTC. The chain employs TRBV9 and TRBJ2-5, with 7 nucleotides matching TRBD1. The ends lost 4 bases at V and 3 bases at J; junction bases unmatched: 9. The CDR3 consists of 15 residues. Germline values: CDR1 SGDLS, CDR2 YYNGEE.

At least ten counts were recorded for this clonotype. This rearrangement joins TRBV7-9 to TRBJ1-1, with no clear D. CDR1 is SEHNR and CDR2 is FQNEAQ in the germline V gene (reference sequence). Between the trimmed V and J ends, which lost 5 bases and 1 base, there was a span of 11 bases. The CDR3 runs 14 residues. In DNA, the CDR3 is TGTGCCAGCAGCCCCGCCCGGACGAACACTGAAGCTTTCTTT. Amino acid sequence: CASSPARTNTEAFF.